This T cell receptor (beta chain) is from a study of sequential checkpoint blockade in melanoma. Study information: Twenty-two patients had matched tumor biopsies before treatment and at week 13 after nivolumab or ipilimumab alone.

The treatment denotes: randomized to nivolumab then ipilimumab (arm A) or the reverse (arm B). TCRdb keeps only in-frame clones here, not all; method: immunoSEQ multiplex PCR. The table shows 4,500 to 6,000 clones, with roughly 33% occurring only once. This CDR3 has 12 residues. Germline V lookup: CDR1 KGHSY, CDR2 FQNENV. Deletions cut 1 base from V and 4 bases from J, with 4 bases between. The receptor's source is a human donor with melanoma. V and J are TRBV16 and TRBJ1-2; D unresolved. The sample was tumor tissue (inferred from file names), taken from a patient given nivolumab and ipilimumab in sequence. The CDR3 protein is CASSQLGYGYTF. CDR3 sequence (DNA): TGTGCCAGCAGCCAATTGGGCTATGGCTACACCTTC.